This T cell receptor beta chain was sequenced during a study of early T cells in non-severe SARS-CoV-2 infection. V was shortened by 6 bases and J by 3 bases, with 11 bases between the two germline ends. CDR3 size: 13 residues. The germline CDR1 and CDR2 sequences are MNHNY and SVGAGI (reference sequence). This clonotype was counted a few times. TCRdb used MiXCR to reprocess the 5' RACE reads, holding one entry per CDR3 protein. The sample consists of 80,000 to 100,000 distinct CDR3 sequences, 13% to 15% of them appearing once. The rearrangement joins TRBV6-6 to TRBJ2-5; either TRBD1 or TRBD2 may fit D (5 bases each). Specimen: whole blood. This TCR came from an adult who was a healthcare worker with PCR-confirmed SARS-CoV-2 infection or an uninfected control (not recorded which). The CDR3 region is CASSGTRKETQYF. CDR3 nucleotides: TGTGCCAGCAGCGGGACCCGTAAAGAGACCCAGTACTTC.